This TCR beta chain derives from a study of T cell responses to AZD1222 COVID-19 vaccine. This CDR3 comprises 10 residues. J lost 11 bases, V lost 7 bases, and 2 bases had no gene match. CDR1 SNHLY and CDR2 FYNNEI come from the germline V gene. TCRdb's copy holds only in-frame clones and misses some; the assay was immunoSEQ multiplex PCR. Of 120,000 to 150,000 clones in the sample, just over 85% were seen once. The sequencing here drew on peripheral blood, taken on day 0 of AZD1222 vaccination. This TCR was recovered from an adult in good health. The chain uses TRBV2 and TRBJ2-4; 7 bases map to TRBD2. CDR3 bases: TGTGCCAGCATGGGAGGGTTTCAGTACTTC. Its translation is CASMGGFQYF. Filled out from reference TRBV2 and TRBJ2-4, the complete variable domain reads EPEVTQTPSHQVTQMGQEVILRCVPISNHLYFYWYRQILGQKVEFLVSFYNNEISEKSEIFDDQFSVERPDGSNFTLKIRSTKLEDSAMYFCASMGGFQYFGAGTRLSVL.